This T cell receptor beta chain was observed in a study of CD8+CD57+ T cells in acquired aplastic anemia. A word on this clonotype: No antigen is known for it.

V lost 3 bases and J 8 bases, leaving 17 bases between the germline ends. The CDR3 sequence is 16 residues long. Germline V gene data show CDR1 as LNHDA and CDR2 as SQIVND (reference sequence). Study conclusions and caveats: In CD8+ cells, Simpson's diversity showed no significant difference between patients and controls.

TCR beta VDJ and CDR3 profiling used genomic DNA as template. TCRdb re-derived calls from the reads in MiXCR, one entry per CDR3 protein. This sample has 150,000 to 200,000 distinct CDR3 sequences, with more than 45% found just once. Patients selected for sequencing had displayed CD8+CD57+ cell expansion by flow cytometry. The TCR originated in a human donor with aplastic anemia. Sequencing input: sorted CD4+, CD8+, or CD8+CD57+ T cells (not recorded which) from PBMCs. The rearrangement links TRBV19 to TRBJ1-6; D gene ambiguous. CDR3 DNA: TGTGCCAGTAGTATTTCGAGTCAGCATGAGGATTCACCCCTCCACTTT. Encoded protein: CASSISSQHEDSPLHF.